This T cell receptor (beta chain) was sequenced for a study of T cell responses to AZD1222 COVID-19 vaccine. Whole-study results and caveats: Along spike, vaccine-associated CD4 TCRs were found throughout, with dominance at 160-218 and 743-854. Reportedly, close to half of spike-specific TCRs are directed against unmutated variant regions.

A word on this clone: Its antigen is unidentified.

The germline gives CDR1 MDHEN, CDR2 SYDVKM. This CDR3 spans 15 amino acids. With 6 bases clipped from V and 1 base from J, the junction kept 6 bases outside the gene matches. The assay was immunoSEQ multiplex PCR, and TCRdb's table has in-frame clones only and misses some. The table includes roughly 150,000 clones, about 88% detected once. The sequence was collected from an adult in good health. Material: peripheral blood, obtained on day 0 of AZD1222 vaccination. The rearrangement uses TRBV28 and TRBJ1-5, with 7 bases lining up with TRBD1. CDR3 residues: CASSPQGFSNQPQHF. Written as DNA, the CDR3 is TGTGCCAGCAGCCCACAGGGGTTCAGCAATCAGCCCCAGCATTTT. Looking up the rest from reference TRBV28 and TRBJ1-5 gives the full variable domain: DVKVTQSSRYLVKRTGEKVFLECVQDMDHENMFWYRQDPGLGLRLIYFSYDVKMKEKGDIPEGYSVSREKKERFSLILESASTNQTSMYLCASSPQGFSNQPQHFGDGTRLSIL.